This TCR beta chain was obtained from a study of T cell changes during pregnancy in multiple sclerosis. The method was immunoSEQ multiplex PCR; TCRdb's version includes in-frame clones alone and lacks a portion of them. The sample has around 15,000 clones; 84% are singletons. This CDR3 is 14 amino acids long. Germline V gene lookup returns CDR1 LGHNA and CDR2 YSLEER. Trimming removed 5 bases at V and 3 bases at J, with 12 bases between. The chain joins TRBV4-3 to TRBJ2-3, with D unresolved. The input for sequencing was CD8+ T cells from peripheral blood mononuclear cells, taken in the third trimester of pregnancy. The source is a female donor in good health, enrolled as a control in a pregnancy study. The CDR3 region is CASSGVGSTDTQYF. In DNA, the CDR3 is TGCGCCAGCAGCGGAGTTGGATCTACAGATACGCAGTATTTT.